This T cell receptor beta chain was observed in a study of breast tumors, draining lymph nodes, adjacent tissues. In the case of this clonotype: Because the CDR3 is missing its conserved closing phenylalanine or tryptophan, this is likely a read error.

This CDR3 comprises 14 residues. Between the trimmed V and J ends, which lost 6 bases and 3 bases, there was a span of 11 bases. Via MiXCR, TCRdb re-called the multiplex PCR reads, giving one row per CDR3 protein. The table records tens of thousands of distinct CDR3 sequences, approximately 53% of them present only once. The sequence was obtained from a female donor with breast cancer. Some clones in this sample may be carry-over from other donors' samples. Material for sequencing was breast tumor tissue. The V and J genes are TRBV12-3 or TRBV12-4 and TRBJ2-2; D may be TRBD2 (5 bases). DNA of the CDR3: TGTGCCAGCAGAGGGAGAGTTGACACCGGGGAGCTGTTTCTT. Translated: CASRGRVDTGELFL.